The TCR beta chain described here comes from a study of breast tumors, draining lymph nodes, adjacent tissues. The CDR3 runs 16 residues. Per germline, CDR1 MNHNS and CDR2 SASEGT. Deletions cut 0 bases from V and 0 bases from J, with 9 bases between. Samples came from axillary lymph nodes draining the breast cancer. TCRdb itself ran the multiplex PCR reads through MiXCR, one entry per CDR3 protein. The sample contains around 230,000 distinct CDR3 sequences, approximately 36% of which appear only once. This chain uses TRBV6-1 with TRBJ1-5; D unresolved. This TCR was sampled from a female donor with breast cancer. Some clones in this sample may be carry-over from other donors' samples. The specimen was axillary lymph node tissue. The CDR3 region is CASSEATINSNQPQHF. For the CDR3, the DNA is TGTGCCAGCAGTGAAGCCACGATTAATAGCAATCAGCCCCAGCATTTT.